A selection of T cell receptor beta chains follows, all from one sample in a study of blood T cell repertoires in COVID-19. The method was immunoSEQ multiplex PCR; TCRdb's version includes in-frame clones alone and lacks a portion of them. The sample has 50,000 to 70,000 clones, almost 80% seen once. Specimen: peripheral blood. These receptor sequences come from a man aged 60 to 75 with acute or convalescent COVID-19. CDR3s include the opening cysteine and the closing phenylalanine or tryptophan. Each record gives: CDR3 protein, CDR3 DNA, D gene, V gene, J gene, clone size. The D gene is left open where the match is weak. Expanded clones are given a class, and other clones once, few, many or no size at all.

CASSLGGGGQPQHF	TGTGCCAGCAGCTTAGGCGGAGGTGGTCAGCCCCAGCATTTT	.	TRBV11-2	TRBJ1-5	medium-sized
CASSQVFRIGAGPPYEQYF	TGTGCCAGCAGCCAAGTGTTTAGGATAGGGGCAGGCCCCCCGTACGAGCAGTACTTC	.	TRBV4-2	TRBJ2-7	.
CAWSVDSGGMSHEQFF	TGTGCCTGGAGTGTCGATAGCGGGGGTATGAGTCATGAGCAGTTCTTC	TRBD2	TRBV30	TRBJ2-1	.
CASSQERVQGEQYF	TGTGCCAGCAGCCAAGAACGGGTTCAGGGCGAGCAGTACTTC	.	TRBV5-4	TRBJ2-7	.
CAHRGPSETQYF	TGTGCCCACAGGGGGCCTTCGGAGACCCAGTACTTC	.	TRBV21-1	TRBJ2-5	.
CASSQSGYRLHF	TGCGCCAGCAGCCAGTCAGGGTATCGCCTCCACTTT	.	TRBV4-1	TRBJ1-6	few
CASSTGRDQPQHF	TGTGCCAGCAGTACAGGGAGAGATCAGCCCCAGCATTTT	.	TRBV6-4	TRBJ1-5	.
CASSPQGENEKLFF	TGTGCCAGCAGCCCACAGGGAGAAAATGAAAAACTGTTTTTT	.	TRBV7-9	TRBJ1-4	.
CSASLPSGPRREQYF	TGCAGTGCTAGTCTTCCTAGCGGCCCGAGGCGGGAGCAGTACTTC	TRBD2	TRBV20-1	TRBJ2-7	.
CASSWATGSMNTEAFF	TGTGCCAGCAGCTGGGCTACCGGGAGCATGAACACTGAAGCTTTCTTT	.	TRBV5-8	TRBJ1-1	.
CASSIGTSGVIDEQFF	TGTGCCAGTAGTATTGGGACTAGCGGGGTTATCGATGAGCAGTTCTTC	TRBD2	TRBV19	TRBJ2-1	.
CASLGAVNTEAFF	TGTGCCAGCCTTGGGGCAGTGAACACTGAAGCTTTCTTT	.	TRBV2	TRBJ1-1	many
CASSKRTGLRNEQFF	TGTGCCAGCAGCAAACGGACAGGTTTGAGGAATGAGCAGTTCTTC	TRBD1	TRBV9	TRBJ2-1	.
CASSFGLGDEQFF	TGTGCCAGCAGCTTCGGACTCGGGGATGAGCAGTTCTTC	.	TRBV7-8	TRBJ2-1	once
CASSPGQLEAFF	TGTGCCAGCTCACCTGGACAGCTTGAAGCTTTCTTT	.	TRBV18	TRBJ1-1	.
CASSPGGGDSYNEQFF	TGTGCCAGCAGCCCCGGAGGGGGCGACTCCTACAATGAGCAGTTCTTC	.	TRBV4-2	TRBJ2-1	.
CASSLFWGEVDQYF	TGTGCCAGCAGCCTTTTCTGGGGGGAAGTAGACCAGTACTTC	.	TRBV14	TRBJ2-5	.
CSVSAGTSREMAQYF	TGCAGCGTCTCCGCCGGGACTAGCAGGGAAATGGCCCAGTACTTC	TRBD2	TRBV29-1	TRBJ2-5	.
CASSPRPGQGSSGANVLTF	TGTGCCAGCTCACCCCGCCCCGGACAGGGCAGTTCTGGGGCCAACGTCCTGACTTTC	TRBD1	TRBV18	TRBJ2-6	.
CAISSGTPGGELFF	TGTGCCATCAGCTCCGGGACTCCAGGTGGGGAGCTGTTTTTT	.	TRBV10-3	TRBJ2-2	.
CASSREKTGQGGYTF	TGTGCCAGCTCACGCGAAAAGACGGGACAGGGAGGCTACACCTTC	TRBD1	TRBV18	TRBJ1-2	once
CASSLGAEQYF	TGTGCCAGCAGCTTAGGGGCCGAGCAGTACTTC	.	TRBV7-9	TRBJ2-7	few
CASSQTTGGYTEAFF	TGCGCCAGCAGCCAAACGACAGGGGGATACACTGAAGCTTTCTTT	TRBD1	TRBV4-1	TRBJ1-1	.
CASSLAGGDTEAFF	TGTGCCAGCAGCTTAGCAGGTGGAGACACTGAAGCTTTCTTT	.	TRBV11-1	TRBJ1-1	once
CASSSRDRDGYTF	TGTGCCAGCAGCTCCCGGGACAGGGATGGCTACACCTTC	TRBD1	TRBV7-2	TRBJ1-2	.
CASSMRAGVYYNEQFF	TGTGCCAGTAGTATGCGGGCGGGTGTTTATTACAATGAGCAGTTCTTC	.	TRBV19	TRBJ2-1	.
CASRGTGAHNQPQHF	TGTGCCAGCAGGGGTACAGGGGCCCACAATCAGCCCCAGCATTTT	TRBD1	TRBV6-5	TRBJ1-5	.
CASSPRTGLYSPLHF	TGCGCCAGCAGCCCTAGGACAGGTCTGTATTCACCCCTCCACTTT	TRBD1	TRBV4-1	TRBJ1-6	.
CASSEAFFRDTEAFF	TGTGCCAGCAGTGAAGCCTTTTTTCGGGACACTGAAGCTTTCTTT	.	TRBV6-1	TRBJ1-1	.
CASRTGPNTEAFF	TGTGCCAGCAGGACAGGGCCTAACACTGAAGCTTTCTTT	TRBD1	TRBV6-4	TRBJ1-1	once
CASSKGTGLKETQYF	TGTGCCAGCAGTAAGGGGACAGGACTTAAAGAGACCCAGTACTTC	TRBD1	TRBV27	TRBJ2-5	.
CAWTALDNTIGYTF	TGTGCCTGGACCGCCCTGGACAACACGATAGGCTACACCTTC	.	TRBV30	TRBJ1-2	.
CASGLVFWGGSSGNTIYF	TGTGCTAGTGGTTTGGTATTTTGGGGGGGAAGTTCTGGAAACACCATATATTTT	.	TRBV12-5	TRBJ1-3	many
CASSQTLAGGPRGPRDTQYF	TGCGCCAGCAGCCAGACACTAGCGGGGGGGCCTCGGGGCCCTCGAGATACGCAGTATTTT	TRBD2	TRBV4-1	TRBJ2-3	.
CASSPNPSGSTGELFF	TGTGCCAGCAGCCCCAATCCTAGCGGGTCAACCGGGGAGCTGTTTTTT	TRBD2	TRBV7-3	TRBJ2-2	.
CAWSRVGTEAFF	TGTGCCTGGAGCAGGGTGGGGACTGAAGCTTTCTTT	.	TRBV30	TRBJ1-1	.
CASSQGEFNTEAFF	TGCGCCAGCAGCCAAGGAGAATTTAACACTGAAGCTTTCTTT	.	TRBV4-1	TRBJ1-1	.
CASSSSGTGANTEAFF	TGTGCCAGCAGCTCCTCAGGGACAGGGGCGAACACTGAAGCTTTCTTT	TRBD1	TRBV7-9	TRBJ1-1	.
CASRLTGSHYGYTF	TGTGCCAGCAGACTGACAGGGTCGCACTATGGCTACACCTTC	TRBD1	TRBV6-5	TRBJ1-2	.